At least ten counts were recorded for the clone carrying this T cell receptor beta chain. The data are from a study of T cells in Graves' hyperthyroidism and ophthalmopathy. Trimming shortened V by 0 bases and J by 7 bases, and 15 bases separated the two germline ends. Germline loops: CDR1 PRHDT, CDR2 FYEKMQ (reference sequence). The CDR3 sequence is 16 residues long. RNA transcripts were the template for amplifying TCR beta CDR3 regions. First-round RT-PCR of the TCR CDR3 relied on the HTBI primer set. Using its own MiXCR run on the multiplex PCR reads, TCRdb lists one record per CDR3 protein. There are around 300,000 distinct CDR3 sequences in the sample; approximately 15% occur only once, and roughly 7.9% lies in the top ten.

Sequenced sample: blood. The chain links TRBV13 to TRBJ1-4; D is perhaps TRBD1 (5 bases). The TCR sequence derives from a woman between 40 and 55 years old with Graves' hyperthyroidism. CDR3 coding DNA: TGTGCCAGCAGCTTAGGCGAGCGGACCCAGGGTGAAAAACTGTTTTTT. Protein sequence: CASSLGERTQGEKLFF. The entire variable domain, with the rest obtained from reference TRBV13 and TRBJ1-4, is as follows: AAGVIQSPRHLIKEKRETATLKCYPIPRHDTVYWYQQGPGQDPQFLISFYEKMQSDKGSIPDRFSAQQFSDYHSELNMSSLELGDSALYFCASSLGERTQGEKLFFGSGTQLSVL.